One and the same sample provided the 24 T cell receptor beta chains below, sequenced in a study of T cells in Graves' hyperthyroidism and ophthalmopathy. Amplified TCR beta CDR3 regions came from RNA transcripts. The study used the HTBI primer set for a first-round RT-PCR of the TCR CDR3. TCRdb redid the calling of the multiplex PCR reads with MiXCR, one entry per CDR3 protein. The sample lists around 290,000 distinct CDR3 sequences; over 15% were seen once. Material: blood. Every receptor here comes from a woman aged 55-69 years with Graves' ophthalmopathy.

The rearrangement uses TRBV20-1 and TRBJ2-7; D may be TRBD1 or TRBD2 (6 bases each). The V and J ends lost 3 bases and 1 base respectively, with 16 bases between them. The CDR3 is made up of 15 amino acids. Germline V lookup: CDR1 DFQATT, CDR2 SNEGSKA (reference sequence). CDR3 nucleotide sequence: TGCAGTGCTAGGGGGGGCCCAGGCTTTTCCTACGAGCAGTACTTC. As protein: CSARGGPGFSYEQYF.

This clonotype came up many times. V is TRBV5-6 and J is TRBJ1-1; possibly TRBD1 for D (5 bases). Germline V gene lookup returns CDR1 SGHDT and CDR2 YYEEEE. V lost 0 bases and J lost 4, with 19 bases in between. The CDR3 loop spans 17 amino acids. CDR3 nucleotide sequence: TGTGCCAGCAGCTTGGTCTGGGGAGGATCCGGGGGCACTGAAGCTTTCTTT. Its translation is CASSLVWGGSGGTEAFF.

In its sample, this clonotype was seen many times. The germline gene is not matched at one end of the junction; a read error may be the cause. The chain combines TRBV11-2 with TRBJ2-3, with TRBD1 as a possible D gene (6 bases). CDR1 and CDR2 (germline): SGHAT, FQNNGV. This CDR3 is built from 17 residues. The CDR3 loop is CASRDSFSNSGTDTLYF. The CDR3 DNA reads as TGTGCCAGCAGGGACAGCTTCTCTAATTCTGGCACAGATACGCTGTATTTT.

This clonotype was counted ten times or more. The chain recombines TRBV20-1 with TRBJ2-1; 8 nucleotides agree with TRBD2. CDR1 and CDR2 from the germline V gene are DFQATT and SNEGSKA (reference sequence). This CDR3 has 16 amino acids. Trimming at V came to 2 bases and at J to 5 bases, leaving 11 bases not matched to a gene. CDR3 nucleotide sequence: TGCAGTGCTAGATCTTCGGCTAGCGGGTTCCACAATGAGCAGTTCTTC. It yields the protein CSARSSASGFHNEQFF.

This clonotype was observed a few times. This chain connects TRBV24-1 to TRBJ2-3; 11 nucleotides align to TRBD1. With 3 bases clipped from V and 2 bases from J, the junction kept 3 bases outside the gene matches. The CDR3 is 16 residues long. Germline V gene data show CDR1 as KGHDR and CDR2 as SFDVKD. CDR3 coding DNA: TGTGCCACCAGTGATGGGACAGGGGGTATCACAGATACGCAGTATTTT. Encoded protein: CATSDGTGGITDTQYF.

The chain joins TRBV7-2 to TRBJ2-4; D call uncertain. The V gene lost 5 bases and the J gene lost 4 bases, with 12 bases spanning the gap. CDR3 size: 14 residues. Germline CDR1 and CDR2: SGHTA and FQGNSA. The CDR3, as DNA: TGTGCCAGCAGCGCCAACAGAGATAAAAACATTCAGTACTTC. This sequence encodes CASSANRDKNIQYF. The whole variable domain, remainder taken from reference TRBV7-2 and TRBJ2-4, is GAGVSQSPSNKVTEKGKDVELRCDPISGHTALYWYRQSLGQGLEFLIYFQGNSAPDKSGLPSDRFSAERTGGSVSTLTIQRTQQEDSAVYLCASSANRDKNIQYFGAGTRLSVL.

Here the CDR3 reads CASSLPTGSYEQYF. CDR3 DNA sequence: TGTGCCAGCAGTTTGCCGACAGGGAGCTACGAGCAGTACTTC. The chain has TRBV28 and TRBJ2-7, with 7 nucleotides matching TRBD1. The trim removed 3 bases at V and 3 bases at J, leaving 5 bases unmatched. Per the germline V gene, CDR1 is MDHEN and CDR2 is SYDVKM. The CDR3 consists of 14 residues.

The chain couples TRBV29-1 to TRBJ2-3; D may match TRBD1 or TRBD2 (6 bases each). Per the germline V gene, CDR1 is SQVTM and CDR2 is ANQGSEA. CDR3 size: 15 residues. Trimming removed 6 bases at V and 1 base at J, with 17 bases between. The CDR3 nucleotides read TGCAGCGTACAGGGACTCCTACAGGGCACAGATACGCAGTATTTT. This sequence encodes CSVQGLLQGTDTQYF.

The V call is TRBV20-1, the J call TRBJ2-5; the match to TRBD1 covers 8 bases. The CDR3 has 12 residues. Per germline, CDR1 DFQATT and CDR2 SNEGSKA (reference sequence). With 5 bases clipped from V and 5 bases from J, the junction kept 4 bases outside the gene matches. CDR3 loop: CSADRGRETQYF. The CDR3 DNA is TGCAGTGCTGACAGGGGAAGGGAGACCCAGTACTTC.

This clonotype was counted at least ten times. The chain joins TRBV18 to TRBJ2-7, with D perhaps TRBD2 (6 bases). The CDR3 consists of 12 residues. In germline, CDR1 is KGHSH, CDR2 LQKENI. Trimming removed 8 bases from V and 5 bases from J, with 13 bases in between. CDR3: CASQREEHEQYF. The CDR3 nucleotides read TGTGCCAGCCAAAGGGAGGAACACGAGCAGTACTTC.

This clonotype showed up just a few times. CDR3: CAISESTPSLWTGRSKDGYTF. Here the CDR3 DNA reads TGTGCCATCAGTGAGTCAACACCCAGTTTGTGGACAGGGAGGTCAAAGGATGGCTACACCTTC. The chain has TRBV10-3 and TRBJ1-2; 8 positions agree with TRBD1. Germline lookup yields CDR1 ENHRY and CDR2 SYGVKD. Germline trimming cut 0 bases from V and 6 bases from J; bases unmatched to any gene: 24. This CDR3 has 21 amino acids.

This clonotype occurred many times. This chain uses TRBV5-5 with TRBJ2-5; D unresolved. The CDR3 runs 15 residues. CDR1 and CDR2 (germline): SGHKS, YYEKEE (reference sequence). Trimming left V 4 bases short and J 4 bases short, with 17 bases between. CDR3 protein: CASSLGLTVPETQYF. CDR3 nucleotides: TGTGCCAGCAGCCTCGGATTGACGGTTCCAGAGACCCAGTACTTC.

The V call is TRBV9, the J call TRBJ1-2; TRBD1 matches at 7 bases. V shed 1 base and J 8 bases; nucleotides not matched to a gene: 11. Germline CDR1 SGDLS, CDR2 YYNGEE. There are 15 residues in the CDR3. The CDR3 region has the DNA TGTGCCAGCAGCGTAAGTCTCATCGGAGGGGGCGGCTACACCTTC. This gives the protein CASSVSLIGGGGYTF.

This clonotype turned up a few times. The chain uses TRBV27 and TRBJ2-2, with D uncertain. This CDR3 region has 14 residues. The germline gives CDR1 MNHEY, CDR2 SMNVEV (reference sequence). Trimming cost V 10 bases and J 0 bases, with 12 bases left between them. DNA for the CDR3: TGTGCCACCTCACAGTTCGCGAACACCGGGGAGCTGTTTTTT. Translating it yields CATSQFANTGELFF.

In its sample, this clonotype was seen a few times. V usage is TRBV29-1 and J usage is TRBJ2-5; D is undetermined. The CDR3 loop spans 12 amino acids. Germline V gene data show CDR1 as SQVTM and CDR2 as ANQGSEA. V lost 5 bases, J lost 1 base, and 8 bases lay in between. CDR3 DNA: TGCAGCGTTAGACTCAGCCAAGAGACCCAGTACTTC. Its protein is CSVRLSQETQYF.

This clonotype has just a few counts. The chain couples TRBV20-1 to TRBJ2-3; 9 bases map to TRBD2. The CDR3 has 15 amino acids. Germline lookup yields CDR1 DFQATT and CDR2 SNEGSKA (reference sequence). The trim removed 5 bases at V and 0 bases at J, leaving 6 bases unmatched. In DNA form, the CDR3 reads TGCAGTGCTTCAAGTGCGGGGGGGAGCACAGATACGCAGTATTTT. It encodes CSASSAGGSTDTQYF.

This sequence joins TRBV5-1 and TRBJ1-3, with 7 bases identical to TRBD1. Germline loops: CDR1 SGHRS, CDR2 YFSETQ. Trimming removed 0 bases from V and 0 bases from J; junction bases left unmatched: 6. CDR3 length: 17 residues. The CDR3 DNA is TGCGCCAGCAGCTTGGCCCCGGGACAGTTCTCTGGAAACACCATATATTTT. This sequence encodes CASSLAPGQFSGNTIYF.

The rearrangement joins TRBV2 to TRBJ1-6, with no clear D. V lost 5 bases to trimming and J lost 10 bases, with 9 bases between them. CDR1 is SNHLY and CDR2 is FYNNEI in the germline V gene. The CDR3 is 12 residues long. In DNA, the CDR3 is TGTGCCAGCAGTTCGCCCAGCTCACCCCTCCACTTT. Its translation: CASSSPSSPLHF. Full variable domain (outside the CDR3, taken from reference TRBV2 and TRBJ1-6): EPEVTQTPSHQVTQMGQEVILRCVPISNHLYFYWYRQILGQKVEFLVSFYNNEISEKSEIFDDQFSVERPDGSNFTLKIRSTKLEDSAMYFCASSSPSSPLHFGNGTRLTVT.

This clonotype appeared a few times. The CDR3 loop is CASSQRGGSSEETQYF. The DNA for the CDR3 is TGTGCCAGCAGCCAAAGGGGCGGGAGTTCGGAAGAGACCCAGTACTTC. The rearrangement links TRBV4-2 to TRBJ2-5, with 7 bases matching TRBD2. The CDR3 length is 16 residues. Germline-derived CDR1 and CDR2 are LGHNA and YNFKEQ. The trim removed 2 bases at V and 3 bases at J, leaving 9 bases unmatched.

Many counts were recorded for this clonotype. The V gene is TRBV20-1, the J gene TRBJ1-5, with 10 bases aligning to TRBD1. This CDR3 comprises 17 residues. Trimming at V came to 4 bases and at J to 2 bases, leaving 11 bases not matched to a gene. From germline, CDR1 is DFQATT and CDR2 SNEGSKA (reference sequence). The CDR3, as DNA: TGCAGTGCTAACCCTCGACAGGGGGCTGGTGGCAATCAGCCCCAGCATTTT. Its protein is CSANPRQGAGGNQPQHF.

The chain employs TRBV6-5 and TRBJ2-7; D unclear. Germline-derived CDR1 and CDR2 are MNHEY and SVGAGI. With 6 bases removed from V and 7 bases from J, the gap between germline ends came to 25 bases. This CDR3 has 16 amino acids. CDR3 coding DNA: TGTGCCAGCAGGTCCTCAAGGACCGGGCACCCCGGTGAGCAGTACTTC. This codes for CASRSSRTGHPGEQYF.

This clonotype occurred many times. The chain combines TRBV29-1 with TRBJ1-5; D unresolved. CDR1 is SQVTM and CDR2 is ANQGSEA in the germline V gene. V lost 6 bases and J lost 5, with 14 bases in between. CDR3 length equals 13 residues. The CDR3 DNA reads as TGCAGCGTGGGATTACAGCCCGATCAGCCCCAGCATTTT. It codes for CSVGLQPDQPQHF.

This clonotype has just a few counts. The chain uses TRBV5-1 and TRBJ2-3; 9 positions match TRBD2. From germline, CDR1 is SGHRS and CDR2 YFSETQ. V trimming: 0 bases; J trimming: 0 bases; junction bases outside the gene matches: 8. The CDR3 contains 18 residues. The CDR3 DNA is TGCGCCAGCAGCTTGGCGTTGGATGCGGGGGGGAGCACAGATACGCAGTATTTT. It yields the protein CASSLALDAGGSTDTQYF.

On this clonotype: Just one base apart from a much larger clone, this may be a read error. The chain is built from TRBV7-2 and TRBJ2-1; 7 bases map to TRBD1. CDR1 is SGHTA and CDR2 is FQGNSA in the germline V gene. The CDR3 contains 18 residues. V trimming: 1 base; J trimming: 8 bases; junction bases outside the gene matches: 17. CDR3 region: CASSLGPEARGPYDEQFF. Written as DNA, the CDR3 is TGTGCCAGCAGCTTAGGTCCGGAGGCGAGGGGGCCTTACGATGAGCAGTTCTTC.